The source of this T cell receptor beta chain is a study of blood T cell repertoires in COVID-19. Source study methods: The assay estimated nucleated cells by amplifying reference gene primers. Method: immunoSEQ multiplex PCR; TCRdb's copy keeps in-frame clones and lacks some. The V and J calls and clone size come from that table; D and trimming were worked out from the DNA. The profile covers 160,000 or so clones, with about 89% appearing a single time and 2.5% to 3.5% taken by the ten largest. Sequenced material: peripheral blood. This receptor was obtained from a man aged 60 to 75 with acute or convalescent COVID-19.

This CDR3 reads CVGRQNNEQFF. The CDR3 DNA follows: TGCGTCGGGAGGCAGAACAATGAGCAGTTCTTC. This chain uses TRBV20-1 with TRBJ2-1, with 7 bases aligning to TRBD2. The length of the CDR3 is 11 residues. Germline loops: CDR1 DFQATT, CDR2 SNEGSKA (reference sequence).